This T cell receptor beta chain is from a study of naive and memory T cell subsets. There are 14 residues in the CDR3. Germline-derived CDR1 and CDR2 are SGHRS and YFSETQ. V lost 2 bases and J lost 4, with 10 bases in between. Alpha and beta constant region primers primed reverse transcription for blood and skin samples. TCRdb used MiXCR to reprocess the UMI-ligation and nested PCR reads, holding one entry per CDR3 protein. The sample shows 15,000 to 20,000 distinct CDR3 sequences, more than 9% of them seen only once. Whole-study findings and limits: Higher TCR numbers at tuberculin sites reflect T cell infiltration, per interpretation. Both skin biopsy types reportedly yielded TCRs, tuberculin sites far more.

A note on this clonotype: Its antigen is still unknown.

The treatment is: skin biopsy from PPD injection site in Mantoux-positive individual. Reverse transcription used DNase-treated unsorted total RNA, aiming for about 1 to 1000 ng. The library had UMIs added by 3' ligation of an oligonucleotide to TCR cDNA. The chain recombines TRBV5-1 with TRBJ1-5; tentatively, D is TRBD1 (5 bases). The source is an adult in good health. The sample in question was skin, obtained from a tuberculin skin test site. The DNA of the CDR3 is TGCGCCAGCAGCTTCGAGGGACCAAATCAGCCCCAGCATTTT. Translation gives CASSFEGPNQPQHF.